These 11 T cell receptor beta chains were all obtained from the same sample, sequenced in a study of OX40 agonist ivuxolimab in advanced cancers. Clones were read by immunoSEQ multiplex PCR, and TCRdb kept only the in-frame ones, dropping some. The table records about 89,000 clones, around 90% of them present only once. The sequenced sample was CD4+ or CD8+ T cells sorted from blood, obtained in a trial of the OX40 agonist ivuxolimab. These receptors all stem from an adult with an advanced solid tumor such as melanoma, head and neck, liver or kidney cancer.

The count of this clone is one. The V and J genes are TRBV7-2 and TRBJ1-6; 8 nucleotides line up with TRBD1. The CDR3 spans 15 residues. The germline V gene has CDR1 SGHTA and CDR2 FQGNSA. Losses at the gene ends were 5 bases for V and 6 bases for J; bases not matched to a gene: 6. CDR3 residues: CASSPQGAVNSPLHF. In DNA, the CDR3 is TGTGCCAGCAGCCCCCAGGGGGCGGTTAATTCACCCCTCCACTTT.

CDR3 bases: TGTGCCAGCAGTTTACAGCCCCCGGGACTACACAATGAGCAGTTCTTC. The encoded protein is CASSLQPPGLHNEQFF. This sequence joins TRBV27 and TRBJ2-1; TRBD2 matches at 7 bases. The CDR3 runs to 16 residues. V lost 2 bases and J lost 5; bases outside the gene matches: 9. The germline V gene encodes CDR1 MNHEY and CDR2 SMNVEV (reference sequence).

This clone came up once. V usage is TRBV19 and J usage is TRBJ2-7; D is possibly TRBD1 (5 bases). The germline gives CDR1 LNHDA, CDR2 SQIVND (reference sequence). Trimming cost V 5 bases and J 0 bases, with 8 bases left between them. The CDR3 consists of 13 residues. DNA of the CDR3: TGTGCCAGTAGTCTGCAGGGCTCCTACGAGCAGTACTTC. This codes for CASSLQGSYEQYF.

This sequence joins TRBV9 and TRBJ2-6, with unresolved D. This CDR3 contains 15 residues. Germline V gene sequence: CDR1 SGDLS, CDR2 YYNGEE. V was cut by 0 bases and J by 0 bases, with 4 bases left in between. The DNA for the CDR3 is TGTGCCAGCAGCGTAGTTAACTCTGGGGCCAACGTCCTGACTTTC. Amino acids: CASSVVNSGANVLTF. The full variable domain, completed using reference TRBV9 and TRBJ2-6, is DSGVTQTPKHLITATGQRVTLRCSPRSGDLSVYWYQQSLDQGLQFLIQYYNGEERAKGNILERFSAQQFPDLHSELNLSSLELGDSALYFCASSVVNSGANVLTFGAGSRLTVL.

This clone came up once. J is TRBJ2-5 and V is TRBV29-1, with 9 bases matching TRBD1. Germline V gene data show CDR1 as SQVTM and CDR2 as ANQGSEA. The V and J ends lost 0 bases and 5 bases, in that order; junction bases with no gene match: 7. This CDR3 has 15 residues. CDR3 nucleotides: TGCAGCGTTGAAGATCCGGGACAGGGACGGGAGACCCAGTACTTC. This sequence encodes CSVEDPGQGRETQYF.

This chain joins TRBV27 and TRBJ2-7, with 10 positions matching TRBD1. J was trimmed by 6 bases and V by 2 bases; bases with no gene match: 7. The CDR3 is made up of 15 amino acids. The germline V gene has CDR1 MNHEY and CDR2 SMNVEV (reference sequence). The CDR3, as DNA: TGTGCCAGCAGTTTAGCAGGGGACAGGGGAGGCGAGCAGTACTTC. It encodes CASSLAGDRGGEQYF.

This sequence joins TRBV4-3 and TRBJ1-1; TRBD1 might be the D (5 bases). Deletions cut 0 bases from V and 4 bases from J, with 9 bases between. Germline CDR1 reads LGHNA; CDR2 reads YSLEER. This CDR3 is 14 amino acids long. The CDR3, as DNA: TGCGCCAGCAGCCAAGAAGTGGGGGGCACTGAAGCTTTCTTT. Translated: CASSQEVGGTEAFF.

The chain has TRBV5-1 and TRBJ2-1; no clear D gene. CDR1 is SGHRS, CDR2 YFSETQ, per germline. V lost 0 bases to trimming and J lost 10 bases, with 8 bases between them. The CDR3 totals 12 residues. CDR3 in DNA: TGCGCCAGCAGCTTGGACAGTGGAGAGCAGTTCTTC. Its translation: CASSLDSGEQFF.

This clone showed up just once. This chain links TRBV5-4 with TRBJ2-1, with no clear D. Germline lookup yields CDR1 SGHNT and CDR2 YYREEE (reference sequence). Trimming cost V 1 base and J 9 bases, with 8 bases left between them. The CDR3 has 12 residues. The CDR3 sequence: CASSLSWSEQFF. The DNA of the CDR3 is TGTGCCAGCAGCTTGTCGTGGAGTGAGCAGTTCTTC.

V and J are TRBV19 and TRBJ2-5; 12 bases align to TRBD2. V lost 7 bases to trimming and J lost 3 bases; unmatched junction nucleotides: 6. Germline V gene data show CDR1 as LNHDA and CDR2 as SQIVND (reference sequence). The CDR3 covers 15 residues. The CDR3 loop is CASKTSGGPKETQYF. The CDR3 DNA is TGTGCCAGTAAGACTAGCGGGGGCCCTAAAGAGACCCAGTACTTC. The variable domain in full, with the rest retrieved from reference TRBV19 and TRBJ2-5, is DGGITQSPKYLFRKEGQNVTLSCEQNLNHDAMYWYRQDPGQGLRLIYYSQIVNDFQKGDIAEGYSVSREKKESFPLTVTSAQKNPTAFYLCASKTSGGPKETQYFGPGTRLLVL.

CDR3 protein: CASDTSGSYTQYF. In DNA, the CDR3 is TGTGCCAGTGATACTAGCGGGAGTTATACGCAGTATTTT. The chain recombines TRBV19 with TRBJ2-3, with 11 bases aligning to TRBD2. V dropped 8 bases and J dropped 7; count of bases not matched to a gene: 5. The CDR3 has 13 amino acids. In germline, CDR1 is LNHDA, CDR2 SQIVND (reference sequence).